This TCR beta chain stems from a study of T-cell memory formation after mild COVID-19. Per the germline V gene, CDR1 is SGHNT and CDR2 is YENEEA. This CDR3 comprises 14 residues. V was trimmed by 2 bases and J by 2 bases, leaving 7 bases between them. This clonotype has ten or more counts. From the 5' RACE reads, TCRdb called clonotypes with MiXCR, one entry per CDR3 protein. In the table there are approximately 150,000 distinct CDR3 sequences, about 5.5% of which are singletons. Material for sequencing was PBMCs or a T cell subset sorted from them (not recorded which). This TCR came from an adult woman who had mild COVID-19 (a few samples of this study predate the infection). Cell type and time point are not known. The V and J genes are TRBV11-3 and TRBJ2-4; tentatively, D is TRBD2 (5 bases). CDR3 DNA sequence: TGTGCCAGCAGCTTACGAGGGCCCAAAAACATTCAGTACTTC. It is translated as CASSLRGPKNIQYF.